This passage covers 23 T cell receptor beta chains from one sample sequenced in a study of post-analysis software for immune sequencing data. Findings of the study overall: Included in a set of about 5 TRBV segments more frequent in patients than controls were TRBV5-6, TRBV5-1 and TRBV20-1.

These receptors lack a known antigen. Unique molecular identifiers had been added to the TCR beta cDNA libraries. TCRdb analysed the PCR reads with MiXCR anew, one entry per CDR3 protein. The sample lists around 710,000 distinct CDR3 sequences, 46% occurring once. The material sequenced was blood. The receptors come from a girl aged 10 to 17 with multiple sclerosis.

In its sample, this clonotype was seen a few times. This sequence joins TRBV7-2 and TRBJ2-5, with D perhaps matching TRBD1 (5 bases). Germline CDR1 and CDR2: SGHTA and FQGNSA. Trimming left V 0 bases short and J 1 base short, with 9 bases between. The CDR3 length is 15 residues. CDR3 loop: CASSLAQGTQETQYF. CDR3 sequence (DNA): TGTGCCAGCAGCTTAGCGCAGGGAACCCAAGAGACCCAGTACTTC. Variable domain in full (rest from reference TRBV7-2 and TRBJ2-5): GAGVSQSPSNKVTEKGKDVELRCDPISGHTALYWYRQSLGQGLEFLIYFQGNSAPDKSGLPSDRFSAERTGGSVSTLTIQRTQQEDSAVYLCASSLAQGTQETQYFGPGTRLLVL.

A word on this clonotype: The junction does not match germline at one end; this may be a read error. The chain employs TRBV7-9 and TRBJ1-2, with TRBD1 matching over 8 bases. CDR1 and CDR2 from the germline V gene are SEHNR and FQNEAQ (reference sequence). The CDR3 is made up of 14 amino acids. The DNA of the CDR3 is TGCGCCAGCAGCCGGGGACAGGCTAACTATGGCTACACCTTC. It yields the protein CASSRGQANYGYTF.

V is TRBV7-2 and J is TRBJ2-7; perhaps TRBD1 as D (6 bases). V dropped 0 bases and J dropped 2 bases, with 11 bases sitting between them. From germline, CDR1 is SGHTA and CDR2 FQGNSA. This CDR3 contains 15 residues. The CDR3 DNA reads TGTGCCAGCAGCTTAGCGGGACAACAAACCTACGAGCAGTACTTC. It is translated as CASSLAGQQTYEQYF. Using reference TRBV7-2 and TRBJ2-7 for the parts outside the CDR3, the full variable domain is GAGVSQSPSNKVTEKGKDVELRCDPISGHTALYWYRQSLGQGLEFLIYFQGNSAPDKSGLPSDRFSAERTGGSVSTLTIQRTQQEDSAVYLCASSLAGQQTYEQYFGPGTRLTVT.

The V call is TRBV5-1, the J call TRBJ2-7; D is possibly TRBD1 (5 bases). The V gene's germline CDR1 is SGHRS and CDR2 YFSETQ. The V and J ends lost 2 bases and 0 bases respectively, with 9 bases between them. This CDR3 region has 14 residues. Here the CDR3 reads CASSFGHTSYEQYF. The CDR3 region has the DNA TGCGCCAGCAGCTTTGGACATACCTCCTACGAGCAGTACTTC.

In its sample, this clonotype was seen a few times. The chain uses TRBV28 and TRBJ2-7; D is undetermined. Trimming removed 3 bases at V and 0 bases at J, with 15 bases between. Germline CDR1 is MDHEN and CDR2 is SYDVKM. The CDR3 is 16 amino acids. The CDR3 region has the DNA TGTGCCAGCAGTTTCCTTCGGCGGACGACCTCCTACGAGCAGTACTTC. This sequence encodes CASSFLRRTTSYEQYF.

The chain carries TRBV9 and TRBJ1-1, with 8 nucleotides matching TRBD1. The germline V gene encodes CDR1 SGDLS and CDR2 YYNGEE. The J segment lost 5 bases and the V segment lost 4 bases, leaving 7 bases of the junction unmatched. This CDR3 contains 14 residues. The CDR3 region is CASSIGQGRTEAFF. The CDR3 nucleotides read TGTGCCAGCAGCATCGGACAGGGAAGGACTGAAGCTTTCTTT.

This clonotype was observed a few times. This chain links TRBV20-1 with TRBJ2-3; D uncertain. The germline V gene has CDR1 DFQATT and CDR2 SNEGSKA (reference sequence). This CDR3 comprises 13 residues. Trimming cost V 3 bases and J 4 bases, with 11 bases left between them. The CDR3 here is CSASGPTADTQYF. The CDR3 DNA reads TGCAGTGCTAGCGGACCCACGGCAGATACGCAGTATTTT.

The chain has TRBV13 and TRBJ2-7; 11 bases are a match to TRBD2. There are 14 residues in the CDR3. The ends lost 5 bases at V and 6 bases at J; junction bases unmatched: 6. Germline values: CDR1 PRHDT, CDR2 FYEKMQ (reference sequence). The CDR3 DNA sequence: TGTGCCAGCAGCCAGACTAGCGGGACCCTCGAGCAGTACTTC. Translated, it gives CASSQTSGTLEQYF.

V is TRBV7-2 and J is TRBJ2-7; no definite D call. V was shortened by 5 bases and J by 6 bases, with 14 bases between the two germline ends. This CDR3 comprises 13 residues. Germline V gene lookup returns CDR1 SGHTA and CDR2 FQGNSA. As DNA, the CDR3 is TGTGCCAGCAGCCCCCGATTTTTGGCCGAGCAGTACTTC. Encoded protein: CASSPRFLAEQYF.

The CDR3, as DNA: TGTGCCAGCAGCGTAGGAGAGCAGAACACTGAAGCTTTCTTT. Protein sequence: CASSVGEQNTEAFF. The chain is built from TRBV9 and TRBJ1-1, with D uncertain. The germline CDR1 and CDR2 sequences are SGDLS and YYNGEE. The CDR3 is 14 amino acids. Trimming cost V 0 bases and J 1 base, with 7 bases left between them.

The rearrangement uses TRBV4-1 and TRBJ2-1, with 9 positions matching TRBD2. The trim removed 0 bases at V and 8 bases at J, leaving 8 bases unmatched. The CDR3 totals 16 residues. The V gene's germline CDR1 is MGHRA and CDR2 YSYEKL. DNA of the CDR3: TGCGCCAGCAGCCAAGACATAGCGGGAGCGTTATATGAGCAGTTCTTC. Its protein is CASSQDIAGALYEQFF.

This clonotype occurred a few times. The chain links TRBV29-1 to TRBJ2-1, with 8 bases lining up with TRBD2. The V and J ends lost 2 bases and 8 bases, in that order; junction bases with no gene match: 8. This CDR3 region has 14 residues. Germline values: CDR1 SQVTM, CDR2 ANQGSEA. The CDR3 coding sequence is TGCAGCGTTGAATCGGGGCGGGAGGTCGATGAGCAGTTCTTC. Translating gives CSVESGREVDEQFF.

V gene TRBV3-1 combines with J gene TRBJ2-7; TRBD2 might be the D (6 bases). Germline V gene data show CDR1 as LGHDT and CDR2 as YNNKEL (reference sequence). The CDR3 contains 14 residues. Trimming left V 0 bases short and J 6 bases short, with 12 bases between. CDR3 in DNA: TGTGCCAGCAGCCAAGATTGGGGTAGCGGCGAGCAGTACTTC. It is translated as CASSQDWGSGEQYF.

The CDR3 protein is CSARQPGWSSGSLTDTQYF. The CDR3 DNA follows: TGCAGTGCTAGGCAACCCGGTTGGTCTAGCGGGAGTTTGACAGATACGCAGTATTTT. This chain connects TRBV20-1 to TRBJ2-3; 10 nucleotides match TRBD2. This CDR3 comprises 19 residues. The germline V gene has CDR1 DFQATT and CDR2 SNEGSKA (reference sequence). J gave up 3 bases and V 3 bases, and 18 bases lay outside the gene matches.

The chain uses TRBV15 and TRBJ2-7; D possibly corresponds to TRBD1 (5 bases). This CDR3 has 16 amino acids. With 0 bases removed from V and 3 bases from J, the gap between germline ends came to 15 bases. Per the germline V gene, CDR1 is LNHNV and CDR2 is YYDKDF (reference sequence). In nucleotides, the CDR3 is TGTGCCACCAGCAGAGATGAAAGGGGAATGGGCTACGAGCAGTACTTC. Translation gives CATSRDERGMGYEQYF.

This clonotype was detected only a few times. This rearrangement joins TRBV6-6 to TRBJ2-1, with 9 bases identical to TRBD2. The CDR3 runs to 16 residues. V lost 3 bases to trimming and J lost 4 bases; unmatched junction nucleotides: 7. Germline V gene sequence: CDR1 MNHNY, CDR2 SVGAGI (reference sequence). In nucleotides, the CDR3 is TGTGCCAGCAGTTATTGGCGGGAGGGCCTTTACAATGAGCAGTTCTTC. It specifies CASSYWREGLYNEQFF.

This chain joins TRBV7-9 and TRBJ1-1; D is unclear. Trimming cost V 4 bases and J 2 bases, with 14 bases left between them. CDR3 length: 15 amino acids. Germline V CDR1 and CDR2: SEHNR, FQNEAQ (reference sequence). For the CDR3, the DNA is TGTGCCAGCAGCTGGCCGGCCCGCGGTAACACTGAAGCTTTCTTT. It yields the protein CASSWPARGNTEAFF.

In DNA form, the CDR3 reads TGTGCCAGCAGCCAGGGACCTATCGGGGGCTACGAGCAGTACTTC. It encodes CASSQGPIGGYEQYF. The chain couples TRBV7-9 to TRBJ2-7, with D tentatively TRBD2 (6 bases). The CDR3 runs 15 residues. CDR1 is SEHNR and CDR2 is FQNEAQ in the germline V gene (reference sequence). V was shortened by 5 bases and J by 3 bases, with 17 bases between the two germline ends. Full variable domain (outside the CDR3, taken from reference TRBV7-9 and TRBJ2-7): DTGVSQNPRHKITKRGQNVTFRCDPISEHNRLYWYRQTLGQGPEFLTYFQNEAQLEKSRLLSDRFSAERPKGSFSTLEIQRTEQGDSAMYLCASSQGPIGGYEQYFGPGTRLTVT.

The chain employs TRBV29-1 and TRBJ2-7; D not resolved. Between the trimmed V and J ends, which lost 0 bases and 3 bases, there was a span of 12 bases. This CDR3 spans 14 amino acids. CDR1 and CDR2 from the germline V gene are SQVTM and ANQGSEA. Here the CDR3 DNA reads TGCAGCGTTGAAGACAGCGCCAGAAGCTACGAGCAGTACTTC. It is translated as CSVEDSARSYEQYF.

This clonotype occurred a few times. The chain is built from TRBV18 and TRBJ2-3, with TRBD2 identical over 15 bases. CDR3 length equals 16 residues. Germline V gene lookup returns CDR1 KGHSH and CDR2 LQKENI. V dropped 3 bases and J dropped 6; count of bases not matched to a gene: 4. The CDR3 bases are TGTGCCAGCTCACCGGGACTAGCGGGAGGCTCCGATACGCAGTATTTT. Residues: CASSPGLAGGSDTQYF. The full variable domain, in which reference TRBV18 and TRBJ2-3 provide the parts outside the CDR3, is NAGVMQNPRHLVRRRGQEARLRCSPMKGHSHVYWYRQLPEEGLKFMVYLQKENIIDESGMPKERFSAEFPKEGPSILRIQQVVRGDSAAYFCASSPGLAGGSDTQYFGPGTRLTVL.

This clonotype appeared many times. The chain combines TRBV10-3 with TRBJ2-6; D is possibly TRBD1 (6 bases). Germline-derived CDR1 and CDR2 are ENHRY and SYGVKD. V shed 5 bases and J shed 4 bases, with 12 bases lying between them. The CDR3 totals 15 residues. CDR3 nucleotide sequence: TGTGCCATCAGTACCAGGGGCTCAGGGGCCAACGTCCTGACTTTC. Translating gives CAISTRGSGANVLTF.

Of note for this clonotype: One end of the junction does not line up with germline, which may come from a read error. The genes are TRBV5-6 and TRBJ2-3, with no clear D. Germline V gene data show CDR1 as SGHDT and CDR2 as YYEEEE. The CDR3 loop spans 15 amino acids. The DNA for the CDR3 is TGTGCCAGCAACTTGTTGGGCCCAACCACAGATACGCAGTATTTT. It specifies CASNLLGPTTDTQYF.

This clonotype was counted a few times. This chain links TRBV27 with TRBJ1-5; D perhaps matches TRBD1 (5 bases). Germline V gene sequence: CDR1 MNHEY, CDR2 SMNVEV (reference sequence). V lost 2 bases to trimming and J lost 4 bases, with 24 bases between them. The CDR3 extends over 19 amino acids. The DNA for the CDR3 is TGTGCCAGCAGTTTAGTTTGGGCAGGGCCTAGGGGCTTTAATCAGCCCCAGCATTTT. Translating it yields CASSLVWAGPRGFNQPQHF.